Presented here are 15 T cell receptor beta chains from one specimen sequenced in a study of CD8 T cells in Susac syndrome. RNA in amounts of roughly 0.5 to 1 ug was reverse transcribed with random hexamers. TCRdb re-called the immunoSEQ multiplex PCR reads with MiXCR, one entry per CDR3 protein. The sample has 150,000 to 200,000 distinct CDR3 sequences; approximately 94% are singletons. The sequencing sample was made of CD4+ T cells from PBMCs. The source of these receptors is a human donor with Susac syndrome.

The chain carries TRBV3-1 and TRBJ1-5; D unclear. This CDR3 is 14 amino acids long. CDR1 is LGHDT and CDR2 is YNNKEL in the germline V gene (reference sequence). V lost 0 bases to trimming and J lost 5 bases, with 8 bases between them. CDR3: CASSQDSFYQPQHF. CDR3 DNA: TGTGCCAGCAGCCAAGATTCGTTTTATCAGCCCCAGCATTTT. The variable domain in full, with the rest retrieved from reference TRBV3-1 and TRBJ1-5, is DTAVSQTPKYLVTQMGNDKSIKCEQNLGHDTMYWYKQDSKKFLKIMFSYNNKELIINETVPNRFSPKSPDKAHLNLHINSLELGDSAVYFCASSQDSFYQPQHFGDGTRLSIL.

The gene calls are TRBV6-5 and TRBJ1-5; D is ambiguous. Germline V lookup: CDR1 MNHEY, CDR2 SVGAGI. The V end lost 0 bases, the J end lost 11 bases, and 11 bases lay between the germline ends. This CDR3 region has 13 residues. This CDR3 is CASSYSYDQAQHF. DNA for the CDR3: TGTGCCAGCAGTTACTCTTATGACCAGGCCCAGCATTTT.

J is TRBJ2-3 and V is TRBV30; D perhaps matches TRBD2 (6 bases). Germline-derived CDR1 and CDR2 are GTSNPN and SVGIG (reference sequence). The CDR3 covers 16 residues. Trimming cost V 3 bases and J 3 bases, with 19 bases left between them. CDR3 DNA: TGTGCCTGGAGCTCAAACCAGCGGGCTCTGACAGATACGCAGTATTTT. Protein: CAWSSNQRALTDTQYF.

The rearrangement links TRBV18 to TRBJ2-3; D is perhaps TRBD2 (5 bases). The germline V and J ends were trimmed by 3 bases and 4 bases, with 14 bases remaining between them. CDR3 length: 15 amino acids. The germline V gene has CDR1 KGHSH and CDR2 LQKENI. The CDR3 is CASSPSRGGADTQYF. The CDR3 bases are TGTGCCAGCTCACCGAGCCGAGGAGGCGCAGATACGCAGTATTTT.

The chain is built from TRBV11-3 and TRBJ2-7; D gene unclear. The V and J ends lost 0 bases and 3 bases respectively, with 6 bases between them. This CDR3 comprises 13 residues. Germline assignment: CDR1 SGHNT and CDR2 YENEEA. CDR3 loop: CASSLDPNYEQYF. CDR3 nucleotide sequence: TGTGCCAGCAGCTTAGATCCCAACTACGAGCAGTACTTC.

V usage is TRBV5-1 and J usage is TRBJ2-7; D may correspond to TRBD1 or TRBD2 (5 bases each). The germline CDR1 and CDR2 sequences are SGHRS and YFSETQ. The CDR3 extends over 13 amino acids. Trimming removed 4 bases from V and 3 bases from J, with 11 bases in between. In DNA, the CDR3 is TGCGCCAGCAGCAGGGACGGTGACTACGAGCAGTACTTC. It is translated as CASSRDGDYEQYF. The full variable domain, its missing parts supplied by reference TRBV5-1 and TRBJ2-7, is KAGVTQTPRYLIKTRGQQVTLSCSPISGHRSVSWYQQTPGQGLQFLFEYFSETQRNKGNFPGRFSGRQFSNSRSEMNVSTLELGDSALYLCASSRDGDYEQYFGPGTRLTVT.

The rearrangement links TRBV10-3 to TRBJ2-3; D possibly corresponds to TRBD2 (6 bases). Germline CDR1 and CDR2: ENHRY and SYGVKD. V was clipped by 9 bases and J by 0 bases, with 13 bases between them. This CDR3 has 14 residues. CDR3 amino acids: CAMRPGLSTDTQYF. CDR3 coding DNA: TGTGCCATGAGACCGGGACTGAGCACAGATACGCAGTATTTT.

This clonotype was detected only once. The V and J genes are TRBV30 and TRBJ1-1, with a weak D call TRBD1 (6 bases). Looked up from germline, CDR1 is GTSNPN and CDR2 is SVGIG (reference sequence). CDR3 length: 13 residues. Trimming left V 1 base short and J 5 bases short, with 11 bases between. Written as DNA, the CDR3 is TGTGCCTGGAGTGAACAGGGTGGGACTGAAGCTTTCTTT. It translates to CAWSEQGGTEAFF.

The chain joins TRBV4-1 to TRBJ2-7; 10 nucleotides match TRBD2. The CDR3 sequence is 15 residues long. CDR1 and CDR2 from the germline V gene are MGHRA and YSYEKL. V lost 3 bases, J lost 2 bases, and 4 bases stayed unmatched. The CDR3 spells CASSHQRGGTYEQYF. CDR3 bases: TGCGCCAGCAGCCACCAGCGGGGGGGAACCTACGAGCAGTACTTC.

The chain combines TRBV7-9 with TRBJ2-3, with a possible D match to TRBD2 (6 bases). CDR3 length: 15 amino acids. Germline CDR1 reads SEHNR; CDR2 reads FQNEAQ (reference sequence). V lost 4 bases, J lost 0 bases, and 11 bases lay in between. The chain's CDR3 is CASSSGLLSTDTQYF. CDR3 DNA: TGTGCCAGCAGCTCGGGACTGCTTAGCACAGATACGCAGTATTTT.

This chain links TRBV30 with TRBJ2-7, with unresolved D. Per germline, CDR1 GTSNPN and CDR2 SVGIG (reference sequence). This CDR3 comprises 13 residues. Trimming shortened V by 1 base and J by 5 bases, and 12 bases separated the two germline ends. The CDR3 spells CAWSEGNLDEQYF. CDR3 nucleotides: TGTGCCTGGAGTGAAGGGAACTTGGACGAGCAGTACTTC.

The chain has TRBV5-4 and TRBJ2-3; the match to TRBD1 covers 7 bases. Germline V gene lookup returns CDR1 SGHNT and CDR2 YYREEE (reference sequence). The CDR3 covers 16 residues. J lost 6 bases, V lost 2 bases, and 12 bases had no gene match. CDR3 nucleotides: TGTGCCAGCAGCTTAGGTATCGGCAGGGGGTCGGATACGCAGTATTTT. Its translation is CASSLGIGRGSDTQYF.

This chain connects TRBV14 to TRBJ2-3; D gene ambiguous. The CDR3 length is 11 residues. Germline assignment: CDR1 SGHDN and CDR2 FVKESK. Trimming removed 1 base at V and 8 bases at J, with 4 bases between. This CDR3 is CASSQGGTQYF. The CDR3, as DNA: TGTGCCAGCAGCCAAGGCGGTACGCAGTATTTT.

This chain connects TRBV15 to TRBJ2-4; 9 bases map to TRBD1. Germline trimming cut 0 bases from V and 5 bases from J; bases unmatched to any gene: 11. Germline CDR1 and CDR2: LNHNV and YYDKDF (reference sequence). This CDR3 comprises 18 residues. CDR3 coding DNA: TGTGCCACCAGCAGAGACCGAGGACAGGGGCCCTCGGAAAACATTCAGTACTTC. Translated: CATSRDRGQGPSENIQYF. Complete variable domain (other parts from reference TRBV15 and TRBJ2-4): DAMVIQNPRYQVTQFGKPVTLSCSQTLNHNVMYWYQQKSSQAPKLLFHYYDKDFNNEADTPDNFQSRRPNTSFCFLDIRSPGLGDTAMYLCATSRDRGQGPSENIQYFGAGTRLSVL.

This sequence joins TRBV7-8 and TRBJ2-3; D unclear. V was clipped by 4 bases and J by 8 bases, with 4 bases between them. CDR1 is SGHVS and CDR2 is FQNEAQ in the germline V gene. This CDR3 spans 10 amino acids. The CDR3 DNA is TGTGCCAGCAGCTCGGGTACGCAGTATTTT. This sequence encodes CASSSGTQYF.